This T cell receptor beta chain was retrieved from a study of blood T cell repertoires in COVID-19. About the study: Samples of COVID-19 (acute and convalescent) were obtained from the United States, Italy and Spain. T cells, B-cell-depleted T cells, or PBMCs supplied cDNA or gDNA.

This clone was counted only a few times. CDR1 and CDR2 from the germline V gene are SGHVS and FQNEAQ. The V gene end was trimmed by 2 bases and the J gene end by 3 bases; junction bases not matched to a gene: 3. The length of the CDR3 is 14 residues. Original processing notes: Counts of nucleated cells, estimated from reference gene primer amplification, were obtained. Assay: immunoSEQ multiplex PCR; the TCRdb copy retains only in-frame clones and omits some. That table gives V, J and clone size, and the DNA gave D and trimming. This table holds about 150,000 clones, roughly 84% found once. Sample: peripheral blood. The sequence derives from a woman aged 45-59 years in a cohort sampled during active or convalescent COVID-19. The V and J genes are TRBV7-8 and TRBJ2-7, with 8 bases matching TRBD1. The CDR3 sequence is CASSLHGQGYEQYF. The CDR3 region has the DNA TGTGCCAGCAGCTTACACGGACAGGGCTACGAGCAGTACTTC.